This T cell receptor beta chain was profiled in a study of PD-L1 blockade in urothelial cancer. The wider study: Investigators checked blood 3 weeks (second dose) and 6 weeks after treatment start.

Pretreatment sampling and on-treatment sampling together yielded between 1 and 8 samples for each patient. TCRdb's table, derived via immunoSEQ multiplex PCR, lists solely in-frame clones and lacks some. The sample holds about 71,000 clones, about 89% seen once. Trimming took off 4 bases at V and 8 bases at J, with 9 bases between the two ends. Germline assignment: CDR1 DFQATT and CDR2 SNEGSKA (reference sequence). The CDR3 has 11 amino acids. The rearrangement links TRBV20-1 to TRBJ2-1; a weak D match, TRBD2 (5 bases). This material consisted of PBMCs, taken around atezolizumab (anti-PD-L1) treatment. This sequence was found in a man aged 55 to 69 with urothelial cancer. Written as DNA, the CDR3 is TGCAGTGCTAATCGGGAATATGAGCAGTTCTTC. As protein: CSANREYEQFF.